The source of this TCR beta chain is a study of shared clonotypes between healthy human individuals. For sorted subsets, about 200 ng DNA per replicate equaled roughly 29,000 T cell genomes. Profiled with immunoSEQ multiplex PCR; TCRdb holds only in-frame clones, not every one. The sample gives a few million clones, roughly nine tenths of which show up once; roughly 0.13% is in the top ten. Germline V gene lookup returns CDR1 MNHEY and CDR2 SMNVEV (reference sequence). The CDR3 extends over 13 amino acids. With V trimmed by 2 bases and J by 6 bases, 3 bases remained unmatched. CD4+ cells underwent separation, giving CD45RA+ naive and CD45RA-negative memory subsets.

Sequenced sample: naive CD4+ T cells sorted from blood. The subset denotes: CD45RA+ positively selected. The receptor was isolated from a man aged 18 to 29 in good health. This chain links TRBV27 with TRBJ1-2, with 7 bases that match TRBD1. CDR3 nucleotide sequence: TGTGCCAGCAGTTTACTAGGGGGCAATGGCTACACCTTC. This gives the protein CASSLLGGNGYTF.